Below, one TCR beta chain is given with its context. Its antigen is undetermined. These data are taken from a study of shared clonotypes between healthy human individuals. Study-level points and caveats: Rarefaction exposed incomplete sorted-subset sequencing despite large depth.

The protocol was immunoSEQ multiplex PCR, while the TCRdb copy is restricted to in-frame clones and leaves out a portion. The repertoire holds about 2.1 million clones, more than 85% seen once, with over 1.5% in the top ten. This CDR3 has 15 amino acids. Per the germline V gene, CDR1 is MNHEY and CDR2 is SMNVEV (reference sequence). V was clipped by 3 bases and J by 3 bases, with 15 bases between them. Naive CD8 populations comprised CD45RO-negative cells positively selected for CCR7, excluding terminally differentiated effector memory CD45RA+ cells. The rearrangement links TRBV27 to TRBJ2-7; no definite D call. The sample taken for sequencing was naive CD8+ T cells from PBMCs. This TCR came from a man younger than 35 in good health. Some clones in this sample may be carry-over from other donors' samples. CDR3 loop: CASSFKGSANYEQYF. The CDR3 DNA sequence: TGTGCCAGCAGTTTTAAGGGCAGCGCTAACTACGAGCAGTACTTC.